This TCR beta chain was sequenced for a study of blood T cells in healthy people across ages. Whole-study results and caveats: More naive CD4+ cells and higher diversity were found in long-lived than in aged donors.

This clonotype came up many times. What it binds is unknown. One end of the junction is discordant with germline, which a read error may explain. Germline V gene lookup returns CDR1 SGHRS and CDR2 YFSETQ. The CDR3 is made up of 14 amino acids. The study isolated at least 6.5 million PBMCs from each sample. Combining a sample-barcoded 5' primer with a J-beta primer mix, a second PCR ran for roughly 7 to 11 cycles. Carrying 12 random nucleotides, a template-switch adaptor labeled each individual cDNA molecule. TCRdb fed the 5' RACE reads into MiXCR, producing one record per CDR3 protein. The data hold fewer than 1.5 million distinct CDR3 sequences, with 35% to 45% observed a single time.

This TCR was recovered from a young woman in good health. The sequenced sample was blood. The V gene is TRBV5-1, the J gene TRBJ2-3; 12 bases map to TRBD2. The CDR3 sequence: CASSPGLAGDTQYF. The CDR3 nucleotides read TGTGCCAGCAGCCCGGGACTAGCGGGAGATACGCAGTATTTT.